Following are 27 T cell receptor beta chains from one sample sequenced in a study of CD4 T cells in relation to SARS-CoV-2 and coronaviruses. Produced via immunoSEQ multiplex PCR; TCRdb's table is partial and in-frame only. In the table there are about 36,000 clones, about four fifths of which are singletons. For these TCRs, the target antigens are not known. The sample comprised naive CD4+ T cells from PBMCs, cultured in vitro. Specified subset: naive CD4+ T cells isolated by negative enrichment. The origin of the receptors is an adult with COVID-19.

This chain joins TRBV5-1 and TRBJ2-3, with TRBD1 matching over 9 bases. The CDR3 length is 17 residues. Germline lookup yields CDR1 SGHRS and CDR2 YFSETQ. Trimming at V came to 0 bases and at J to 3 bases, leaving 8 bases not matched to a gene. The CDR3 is CASSLAGTGRVTDTQYF. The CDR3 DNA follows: TGCGCCAGCAGCTTGGCCGGGACAGGGAGGGTTACAGATACGCAGTATTTT.

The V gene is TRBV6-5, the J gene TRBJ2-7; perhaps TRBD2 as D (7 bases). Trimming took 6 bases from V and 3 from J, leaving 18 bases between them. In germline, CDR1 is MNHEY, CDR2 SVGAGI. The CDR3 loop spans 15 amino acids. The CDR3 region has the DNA TGTGCCAGCAGGACTTCGAGGGGGAGGGTCTACGAGCAGTACTTC. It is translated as CASRTSRGRVYEQYF.

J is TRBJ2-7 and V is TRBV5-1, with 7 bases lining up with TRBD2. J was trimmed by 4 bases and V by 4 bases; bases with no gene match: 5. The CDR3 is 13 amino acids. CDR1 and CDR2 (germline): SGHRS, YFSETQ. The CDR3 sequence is CASSTWGGYEQYF. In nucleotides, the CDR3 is TGCGCCAGCAGCACATGGGGGGGATACGAGCAGTACTTC.

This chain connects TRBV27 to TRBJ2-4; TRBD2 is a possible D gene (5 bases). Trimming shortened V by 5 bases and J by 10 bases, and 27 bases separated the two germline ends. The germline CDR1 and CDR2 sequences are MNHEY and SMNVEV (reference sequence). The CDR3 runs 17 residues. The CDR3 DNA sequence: TGTGCCAGCAGTCGAATTACGGGAACCTTGTCAGCGGAAATTCAGTACTTC. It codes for CASSRITGTLSAEIQYF.

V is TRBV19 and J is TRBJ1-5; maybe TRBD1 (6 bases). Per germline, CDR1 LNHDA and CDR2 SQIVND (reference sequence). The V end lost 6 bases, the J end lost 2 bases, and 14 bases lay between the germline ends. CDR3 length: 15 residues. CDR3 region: CASSGTPSGNQPQHF. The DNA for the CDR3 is TGTGCCAGTAGCGGGACACCCTCGGGCAATCAGCCCCAGCATTTT.

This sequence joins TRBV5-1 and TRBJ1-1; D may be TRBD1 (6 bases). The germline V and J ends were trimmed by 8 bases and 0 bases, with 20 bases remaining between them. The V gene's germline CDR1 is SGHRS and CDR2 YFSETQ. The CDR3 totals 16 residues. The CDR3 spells CASKLRWGHMNTEAFF. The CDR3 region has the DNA TGCGCCAGTAAACTACGATGGGGACACATGAACACTGAAGCTTTCTTT. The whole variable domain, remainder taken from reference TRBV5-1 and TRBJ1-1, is KAGVTQTPRYLIKTRGQQVTLSCSPISGHRSVSWYQQTPGQGLQFLFEYFSETQRNKGNFPGRFSGRQFSNSRSEMNVSTLELGDSALYLCASKLRWGHMNTEAFFGQGTRLTVV.

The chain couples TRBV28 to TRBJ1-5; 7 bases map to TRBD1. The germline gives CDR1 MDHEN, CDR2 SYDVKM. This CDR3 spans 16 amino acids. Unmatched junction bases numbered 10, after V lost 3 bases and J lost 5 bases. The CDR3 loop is CASSFADRDGYQPQHF. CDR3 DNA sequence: TGTGCCAGCAGTTTCGCAGACAGGGATGGGTATCAGCCCCAGCATTTT. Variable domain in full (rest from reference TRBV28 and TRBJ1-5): DVKVTQSSRYLVKRTGEKVFLECVQDMDHENMFWYRQDPGLGLRLIYFSYDVKMKEKGDIPEGYSVSREKKERFSLILESASTNQTSMYLCASSFADRDGYQPQHFGDGTRLSIL.

The CDR3 spells CASSLEGLAANTGELFF. CDR3 in DNA: TGTGCCAGCAGCTTAGAAGGGCTAGCGGCGAACACCGGGGAGCTGTTTTTT. The chain couples TRBV7-8 to TRBJ2-2, with 7 bases that match TRBD2. Germline lookup yields CDR1 SGHVS and CDR2 FQNEAQ. The CDR3 runs to 17 residues. The ends lost 1 base at V and 0 bases at J; junction bases unmatched: 5.

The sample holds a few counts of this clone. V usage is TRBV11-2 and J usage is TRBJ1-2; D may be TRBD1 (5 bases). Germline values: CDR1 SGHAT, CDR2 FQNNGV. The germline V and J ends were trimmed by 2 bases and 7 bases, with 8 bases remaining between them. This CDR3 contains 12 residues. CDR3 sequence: CASSLFGGGYTF. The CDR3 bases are TGTGCCAGCAGCTTATTCGGGGGTGGCTACACCTTC.

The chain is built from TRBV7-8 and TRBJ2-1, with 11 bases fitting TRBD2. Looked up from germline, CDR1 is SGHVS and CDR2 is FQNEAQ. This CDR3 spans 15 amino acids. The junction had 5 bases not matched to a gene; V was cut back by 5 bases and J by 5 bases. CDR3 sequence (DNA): TGTGCCAGCAGCCCGACTAGCGGGATCGACAATGAGCAGTTCTTC. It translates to CASSPTSGIDNEQFF. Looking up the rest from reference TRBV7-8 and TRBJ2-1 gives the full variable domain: GAGVSQSPRYKVAKRGQDVALRCDPISGHVSLFWYQQALGQGPEFLTYFQNEAQLDKSGLPSDRFFAERPEGSVSTLKIQRTQQEDSAVYLCASSPTSGIDNEQFFGPGTRLTVL.

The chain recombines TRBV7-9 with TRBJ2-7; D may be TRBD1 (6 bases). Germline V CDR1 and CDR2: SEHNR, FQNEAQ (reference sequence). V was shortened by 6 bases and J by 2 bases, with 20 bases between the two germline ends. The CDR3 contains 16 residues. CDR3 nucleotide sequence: TGTGCCAGCAGACTTGGAAACGGGACAACAACCTACGAGCAGTACTTC. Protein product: CASRLGNGTTTYEQYF.

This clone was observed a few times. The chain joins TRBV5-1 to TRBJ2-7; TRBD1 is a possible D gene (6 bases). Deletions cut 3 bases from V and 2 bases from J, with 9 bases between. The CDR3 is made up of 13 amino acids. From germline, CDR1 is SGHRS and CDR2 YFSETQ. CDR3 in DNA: TGCGCCAGCAGCTGGGGACAAGCCTACGAGCAGTACTTC. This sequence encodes CASSWGQAYEQYF. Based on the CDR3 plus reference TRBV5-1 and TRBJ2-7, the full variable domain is KAGVTQTPRYLIKTRGQQVTLSCSPISGHRSVSWYQQTPGQGLQFLFEYFSETQRNKGNFPGRFSGRQFSNSRSEMNVSTLELGDSALYLCASSWGQAYEQYFGPGTRLTVT.

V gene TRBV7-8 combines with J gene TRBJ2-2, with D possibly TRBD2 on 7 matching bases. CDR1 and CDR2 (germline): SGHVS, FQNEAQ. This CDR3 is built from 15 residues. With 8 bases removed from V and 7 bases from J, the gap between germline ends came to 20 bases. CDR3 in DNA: TGTGCCAGCCACCGAGGGGGGGAGGTTGGCGGGGAGCTGTTTTTT. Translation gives CASHRGGEVGGELFF.

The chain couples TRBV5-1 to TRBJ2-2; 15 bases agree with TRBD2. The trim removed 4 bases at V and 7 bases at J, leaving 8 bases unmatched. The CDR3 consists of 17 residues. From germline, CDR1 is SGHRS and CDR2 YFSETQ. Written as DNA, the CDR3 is TGCGCCAGCAGCCGGACTAGCGGGAGGGCAGACCGCGGGGAGCTGTTTTTT. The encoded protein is CASSRTSGRADRGELFF.

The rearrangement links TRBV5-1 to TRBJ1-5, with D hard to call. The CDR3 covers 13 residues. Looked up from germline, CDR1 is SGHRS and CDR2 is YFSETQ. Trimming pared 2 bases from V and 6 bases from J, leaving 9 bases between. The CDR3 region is CASSFEGAQPQHF. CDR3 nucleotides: TGCGCCAGCAGCTTTGAGGGCGCTCAGCCCCAGCATTTT.

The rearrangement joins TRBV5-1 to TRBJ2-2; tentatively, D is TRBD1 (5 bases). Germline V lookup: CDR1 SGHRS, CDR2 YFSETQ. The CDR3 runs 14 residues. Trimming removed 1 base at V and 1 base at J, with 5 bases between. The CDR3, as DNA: TGCGCCAGCAGCTTGCAGGGGAACACCGGGGAGCTGTTTTTT. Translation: CASSLQGNTGELFF.

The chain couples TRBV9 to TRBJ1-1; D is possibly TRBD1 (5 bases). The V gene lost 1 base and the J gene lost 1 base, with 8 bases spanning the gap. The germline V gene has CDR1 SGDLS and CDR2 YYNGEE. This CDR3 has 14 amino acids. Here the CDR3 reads CASSVTGQNTEAFF. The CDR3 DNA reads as TGTGCCAGCAGCGTAACAGGCCAGAACACTGAAGCTTTCTTT.

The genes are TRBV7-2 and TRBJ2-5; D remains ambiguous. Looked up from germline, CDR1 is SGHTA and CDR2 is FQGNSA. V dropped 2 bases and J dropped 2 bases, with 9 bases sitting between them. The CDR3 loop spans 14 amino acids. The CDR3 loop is CASSLSPAQETQYF. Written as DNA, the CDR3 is TGTGCCAGCAGCTTATCGCCAGCACAAGAGACCCAGTACTTC.

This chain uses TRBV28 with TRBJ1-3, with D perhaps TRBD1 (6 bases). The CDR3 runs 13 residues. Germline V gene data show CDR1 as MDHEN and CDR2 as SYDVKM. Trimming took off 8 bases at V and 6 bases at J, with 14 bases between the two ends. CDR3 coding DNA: TGTGCCAGCCTTCGACTGGGGGCAAACACCATATATTTT. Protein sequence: CASLRLGANTIYF.

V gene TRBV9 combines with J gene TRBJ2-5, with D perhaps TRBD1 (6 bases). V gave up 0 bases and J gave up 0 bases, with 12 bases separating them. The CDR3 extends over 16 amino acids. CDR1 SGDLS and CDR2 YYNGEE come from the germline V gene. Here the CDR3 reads CASSVVAGAYQETQYF. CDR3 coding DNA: TGTGCCAGCAGCGTAGTAGCAGGGGCGTACCAAGAGACCCAGTACTTC.

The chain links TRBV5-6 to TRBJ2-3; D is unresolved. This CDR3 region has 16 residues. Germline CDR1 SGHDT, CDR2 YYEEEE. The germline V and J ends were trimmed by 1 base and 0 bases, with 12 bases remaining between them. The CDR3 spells CASSLKATSSTDTQYF. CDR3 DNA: TGTGCCAGCAGCTTGAAAGCGACTTCTAGCACAGATACGCAGTATTTT. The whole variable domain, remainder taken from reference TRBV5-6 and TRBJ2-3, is DAGVTQSPTHLIKTRGQQVTLRCSPKSGHDTVSWYQQALGQGPQFIFQYYEEEERQRGNFPDRFSGHQFPNYSSELNVNALLLGDSALYLCASSLKATSSTDTQYFGPGTRLTVL.

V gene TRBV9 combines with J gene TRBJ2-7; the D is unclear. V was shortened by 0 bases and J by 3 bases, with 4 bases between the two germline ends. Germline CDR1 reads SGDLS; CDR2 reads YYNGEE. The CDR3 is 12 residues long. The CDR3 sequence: CASSVEGYEQYF. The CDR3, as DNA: TGTGCCAGCAGCGTAGAAGGCTACGAGCAGTACTTC.

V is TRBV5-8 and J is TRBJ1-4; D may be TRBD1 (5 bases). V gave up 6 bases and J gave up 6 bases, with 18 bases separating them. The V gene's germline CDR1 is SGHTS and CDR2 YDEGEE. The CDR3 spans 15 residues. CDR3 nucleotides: TGTGCCAGCAATTACGAAGGGACTTTGGATGAAAAACTGTTTTTT. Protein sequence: CASNYEGTLDEKLFF.

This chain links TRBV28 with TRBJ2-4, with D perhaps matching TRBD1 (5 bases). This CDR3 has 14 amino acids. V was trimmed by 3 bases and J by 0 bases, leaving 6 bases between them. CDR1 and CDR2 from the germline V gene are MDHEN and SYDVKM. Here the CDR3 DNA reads TGTGCCAGCAGTTTTCAGGGAGCCAAAAACATTCAGTACTTC. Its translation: CASSFQGAKNIQYF.

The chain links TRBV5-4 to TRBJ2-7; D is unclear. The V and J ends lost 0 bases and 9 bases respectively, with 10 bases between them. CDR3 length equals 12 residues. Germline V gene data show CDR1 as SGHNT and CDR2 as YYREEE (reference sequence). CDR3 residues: CASSLESSGQYF. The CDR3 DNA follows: TGTGCCAGCAGCTTGGAAAGTTCAGGGCAGTACTTC. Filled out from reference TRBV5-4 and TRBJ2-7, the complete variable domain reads ETGVTQSPTHLIKTRGQQVTLRCSSQSGHNTVSWYQQALGQGPQFIFQYYREEENGRGNFPPRFSGLQFPNYSSELNVNALELDDSALYLCASSLESSGQYFGPGTRLTVT.

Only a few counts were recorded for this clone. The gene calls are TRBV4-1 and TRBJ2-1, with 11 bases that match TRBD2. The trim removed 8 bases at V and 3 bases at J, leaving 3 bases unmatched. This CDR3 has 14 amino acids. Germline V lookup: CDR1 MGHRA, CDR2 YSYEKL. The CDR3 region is CASGTSGGYNEQFF. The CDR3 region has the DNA TGCGCCAGCGGAACTAGCGGGGGCTACAATGAGCAGTTCTTC.

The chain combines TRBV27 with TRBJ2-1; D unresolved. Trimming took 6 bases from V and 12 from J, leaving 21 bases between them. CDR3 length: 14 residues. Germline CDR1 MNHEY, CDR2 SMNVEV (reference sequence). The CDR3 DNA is TGTGCCAGCAGCGATCGTCTCAACAATTTTGCGCAGTTCTTC. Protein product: CASSDRLNNFAQFF.